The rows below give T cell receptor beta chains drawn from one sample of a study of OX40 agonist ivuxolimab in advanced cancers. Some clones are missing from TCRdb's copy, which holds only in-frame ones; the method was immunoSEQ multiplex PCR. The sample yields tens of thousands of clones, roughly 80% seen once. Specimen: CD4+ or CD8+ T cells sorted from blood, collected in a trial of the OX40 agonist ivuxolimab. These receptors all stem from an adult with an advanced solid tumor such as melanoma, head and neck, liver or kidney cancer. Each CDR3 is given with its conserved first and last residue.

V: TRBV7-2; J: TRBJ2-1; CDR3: CASSLQLSNFNEQFF
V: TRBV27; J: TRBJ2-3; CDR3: CASGTGGLDTQYF
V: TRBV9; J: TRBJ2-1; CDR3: CASSVDSGGRYNEQFF
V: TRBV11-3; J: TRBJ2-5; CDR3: CASSKGEVETQYF
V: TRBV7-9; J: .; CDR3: CASSLGAYEQYF
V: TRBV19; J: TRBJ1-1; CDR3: CASSMDRRGTSPTEAFF
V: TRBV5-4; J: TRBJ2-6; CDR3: CASSPSAGTGANVLTF
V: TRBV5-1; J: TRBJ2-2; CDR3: CASRFGQNTGELFF
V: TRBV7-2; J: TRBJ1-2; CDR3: CASTPTRTNNGYTF
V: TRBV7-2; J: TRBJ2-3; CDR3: CASSGRKTDTQYF
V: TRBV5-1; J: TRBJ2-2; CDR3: CASFSGTGGTGELFF
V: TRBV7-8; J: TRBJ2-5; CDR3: CASSLGPWETQYF
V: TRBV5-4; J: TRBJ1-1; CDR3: CASSWGRDLNTEAFF
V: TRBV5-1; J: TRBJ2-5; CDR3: CASNRDQQETQYF
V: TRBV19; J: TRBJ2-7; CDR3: CASSTGRITSYEQYF
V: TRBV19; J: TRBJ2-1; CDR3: CASSIVPGQGYNEQFF
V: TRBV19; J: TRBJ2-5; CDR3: CASSSQLGTQYF
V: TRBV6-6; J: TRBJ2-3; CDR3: CATRTDTDTQYF
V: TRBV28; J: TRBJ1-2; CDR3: CASSPTGYGYTF
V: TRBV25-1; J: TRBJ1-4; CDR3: CASSPRYGGDGEKLFF
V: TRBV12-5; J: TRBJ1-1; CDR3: CASASRQGNTEAFF
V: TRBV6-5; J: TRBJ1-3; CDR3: CASSYAGGAGNTIYF
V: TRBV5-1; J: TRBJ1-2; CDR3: CASSLGEGLFGYTF
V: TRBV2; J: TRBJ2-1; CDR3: CASSELESSYNEQFF
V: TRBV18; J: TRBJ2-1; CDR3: CASSPGTGAYNEQFF
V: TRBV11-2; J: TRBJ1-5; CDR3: CASSLGASDSNQPQHF
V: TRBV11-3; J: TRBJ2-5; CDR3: CASSLRGGTVGETQYF
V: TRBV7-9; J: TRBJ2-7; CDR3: CASSLMQVAYEQYF
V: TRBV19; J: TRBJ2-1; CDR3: CASSPRLAGFLRGEQFF
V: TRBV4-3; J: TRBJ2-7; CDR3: CASGHPSRTVDSYEQYF
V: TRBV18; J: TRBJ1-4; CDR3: CASSPPGDNEKLFF
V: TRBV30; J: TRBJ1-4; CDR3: CAWSGEQINEKLFF
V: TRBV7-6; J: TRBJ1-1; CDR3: CASRLWPRGQLNTEAFF
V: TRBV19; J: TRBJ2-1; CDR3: CASLETGASSYNEQFF
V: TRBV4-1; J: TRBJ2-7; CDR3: CASSVTGSTYEQYF
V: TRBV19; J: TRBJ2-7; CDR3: CASSIGADEQYF
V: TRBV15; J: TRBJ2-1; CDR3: CATSRTSGGPSSYNEQFF
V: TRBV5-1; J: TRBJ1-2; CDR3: CASSLDSGGPFYGYTF
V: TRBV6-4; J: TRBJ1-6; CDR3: CASSDSPGSPLHF
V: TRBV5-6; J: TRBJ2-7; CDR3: CASSGGAEQYF
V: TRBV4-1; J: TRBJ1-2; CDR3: CASSQVIKTENYGYTF
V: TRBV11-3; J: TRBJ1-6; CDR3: CASTSRDSNSPLHF
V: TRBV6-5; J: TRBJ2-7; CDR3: CASSDRGPYEQYF
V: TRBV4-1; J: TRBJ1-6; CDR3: CASSQAGVSPLHF
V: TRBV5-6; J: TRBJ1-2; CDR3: CASSFGGQGSSPKIYGYTF
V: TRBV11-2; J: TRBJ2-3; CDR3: CASSFSSGSSDTQYF
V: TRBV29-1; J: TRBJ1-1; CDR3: CSVREDRPNTEAFF
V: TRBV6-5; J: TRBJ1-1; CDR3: CASSRTDVDTEAFF
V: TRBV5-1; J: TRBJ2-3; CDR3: CASSLEITDTQYF
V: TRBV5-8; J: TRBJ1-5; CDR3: CASSQGLGQGNQPQHF
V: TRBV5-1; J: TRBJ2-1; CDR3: CASIPDSSGYNEQFF
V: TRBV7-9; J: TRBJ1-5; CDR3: CASSLGVRGASNQPQHF